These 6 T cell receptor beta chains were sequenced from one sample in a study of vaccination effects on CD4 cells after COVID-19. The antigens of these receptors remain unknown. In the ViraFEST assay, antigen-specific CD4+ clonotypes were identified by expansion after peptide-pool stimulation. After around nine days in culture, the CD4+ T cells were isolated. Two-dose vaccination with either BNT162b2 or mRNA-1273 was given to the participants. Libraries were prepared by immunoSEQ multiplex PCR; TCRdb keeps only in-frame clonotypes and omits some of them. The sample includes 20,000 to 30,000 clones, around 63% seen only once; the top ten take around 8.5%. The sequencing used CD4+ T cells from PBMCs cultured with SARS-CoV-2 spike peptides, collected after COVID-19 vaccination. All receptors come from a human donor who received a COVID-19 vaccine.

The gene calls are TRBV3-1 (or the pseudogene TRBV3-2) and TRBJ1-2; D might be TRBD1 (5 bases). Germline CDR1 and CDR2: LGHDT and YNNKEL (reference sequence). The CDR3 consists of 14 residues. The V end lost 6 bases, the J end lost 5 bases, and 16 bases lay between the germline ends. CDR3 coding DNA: TGTGCCAGCAGTACCGGGACCGCGAATTATGGCTACACCTTC. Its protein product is CASSTGTANYGYTF.

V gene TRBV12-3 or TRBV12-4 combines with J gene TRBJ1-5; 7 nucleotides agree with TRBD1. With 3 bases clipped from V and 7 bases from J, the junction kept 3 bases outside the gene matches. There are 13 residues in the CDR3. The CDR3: CASSLFRGQPQHF. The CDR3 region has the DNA TGTGCCAGCAGTTTGTTCAGGGGGCAGCCCCAGCATTTT.

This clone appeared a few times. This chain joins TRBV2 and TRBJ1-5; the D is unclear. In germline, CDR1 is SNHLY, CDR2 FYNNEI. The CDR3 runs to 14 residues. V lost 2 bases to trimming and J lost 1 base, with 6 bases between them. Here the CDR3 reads CASSELGSNQPQHF. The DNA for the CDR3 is TGTGCCAGCAGTGAATTGGGCAGCAATCAGCCCCAGCATTTT.

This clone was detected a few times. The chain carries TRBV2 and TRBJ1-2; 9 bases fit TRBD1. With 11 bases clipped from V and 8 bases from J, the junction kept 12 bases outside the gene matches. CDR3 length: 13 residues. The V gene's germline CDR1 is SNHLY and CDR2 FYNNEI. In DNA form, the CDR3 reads TGTGCCCACCGGGACAGGGAGGGTCGCGGCTACACCTTC. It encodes CAHRDREGRGYTF.

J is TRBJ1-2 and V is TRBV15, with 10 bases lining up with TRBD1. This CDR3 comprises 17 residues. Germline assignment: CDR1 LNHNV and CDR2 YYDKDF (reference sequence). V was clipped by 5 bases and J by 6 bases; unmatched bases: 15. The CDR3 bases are TGTGCCACCAGCTTTCGACAGGGGGCCTATATATCGAATGGCTACACCTTC. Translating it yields CATSFRQGAYISNGYTF.

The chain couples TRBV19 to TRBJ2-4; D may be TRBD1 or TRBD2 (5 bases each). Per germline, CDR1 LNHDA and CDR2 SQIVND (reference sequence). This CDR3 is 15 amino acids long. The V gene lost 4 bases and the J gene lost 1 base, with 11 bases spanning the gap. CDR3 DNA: TGTGCCAGTAGTACACGGGACGTGGCCAAAAACATTCAGTACTTC. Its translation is CASSTRDVAKNIQYF.